Listed below are T cell receptor beta chains from one sample, sequenced in a study of blood T cell repertoires in COVID-19. Clones were sequenced by immunoSEQ multiplex PCR, and TCRdb holds only the in-frame ones, with some missing. The sample includes about 340,000 clones, 80% to 90% of them seen just once. Sequences were obtained from peripheral blood. The source is a man aged 25-40 years with active or convalescent COVID-19. CDR3s include the opening cysteine and the closing phenylalanine or tryptophan. The D gene is left open where the match is weak. The size of a clone is reported for some rows only, either as once, few or many, or as a class for expanded clones.

-,TRBJ2-1,TRBD2,TRBV3-1/TRBV3-2,CASSLPLAGAGDNEQFF,TGTGCCAGCAGCCTCCCCTTAGCGGGAGCAGGGGACAATGAGCAGTTCTTC
-,TRBJ1-4,-,TRBV4-2,CASSQNDRGTNEKLFF,TGTGCCAGCAGCCAAAACGACAGAGGAACTAATGAAAAACTGTTTTTT
-,TRBJ2-7,-,TRBV7-2,CASSYPGLLYEQYF,TGTGCCAGCAGCTATCCGGGTCTCCTCTACGAGCAGTACTTC
-,TRBJ1-3,-,TRBV24-1,CATGDNSGNTIYF,TGTGCCACCGGGGACAACTCTGGAAACACCATATATTTT
few,TRBJ2-2,-,TRBV7-2,CASSPSNTGELFF,TGTGCCAGCAGCCCCTCGAACACCGGGGAGCTGTTTTTT
-,TRBJ2-7,-,TRBV6-5,CASSKSGTTKQYF,TGTGCCAGCAGCAAATCCGGGACAACTAAGCAGTACTTC
-,TRBJ2-5,TRBD2,TRBV14,CASSPTGGEETQYF,TGTGCCAGCAGCCCCACGGGGGGGGAAGAGACCCAGTACTTC
few,TRBJ1-1,-,TRBV2,CASIGGPLNTEAFF,TGTGCCAGCATAGGCGGGCCGTTGAACACTGAAGCTTTCTTT
-,TRBJ2-7,TRBD2,TRBV28,CGGTVAYEQYF,TGCGGGGGGACGGTGGCCTACGAGCAGTACTTC
-,TRBJ2-2,-,TRBV9,CASSQGGSPNTGELFF,TGTGCCAGCAGCCAGGGGGGTAGCCCGAACACCGGGGAGCTGTTTTTT
-,TRBJ2-2,TRBD1,TRBV6-5,CASRRQGDTGELFF,TGTGCCAGCAGGAGACAGGGAGACACCGGGGAGCTGTTTTTT
-,TRBJ1-2,-,TRBV10-3,CAISEGYRQSEAYGYTF,TGTGCCATCAGTGAGGGATATCGGCAGAGCGAAGCCTATGGCTACACCTTC
-,TRBJ2-1,TRBD2,TRBV6-2/TRBV6-3,CASSYSPSGYPAEQFF,TGTGCCAGCAGTTACTCGCCTAGCGGGTACCCCGCGGAGCAGTTCTTC
-,TRBJ2-3,TRBD1,TRBV2,CASRTGQDEVDTQYF,TGTGCCAGCAGGACTGGACAGGATGAGGTAGATACGCAGTATTTT
-,TRBJ1-1,-,TRBV7-9,CASSFLGRRGEAFF,TGTGCCAGCAGCTTCCTGGGCCGCCGGGGTGAAGCTTTCTTT
many,TRBJ2-1,TRBD2,TRBV19,CASSSLAGVDNEQFF,TGTGCCAGTAGTTCTCTAGCGGGAGTGGACAATGAGCAGTTCTTC
many,TRBJ2-2,-,TRBV7-2,CASSQSPSTGELFF,TGTGCCAGCAGCCAGTCTCCCTCCACCGGGGAGCTGTTTTTT
-,TRBJ1-5,TRBD1,TRBV28,CASSRDREVQPQHF,TGTGCCAGCAGCCGGGACAGGGAGGTCCAGCCCCAGCATTTT
-,TRBJ1-2,-,TRBV9,CASSVQGYGYTF,TGTGCCAGCAGCGTACAGGGTTATGGCTACACCTTC
once,TRBJ2-3,-,TRBV7-9,CASSFGDTGTDTQYF,TGTGCCAGCAGCTTCGGGGACACCGGCACAGATACGCAGTATTTT
-,TRBJ2-7,TRBD2,TRBV24-1,CASGTSGAYEQYF,TGTGCCAGCGGGACTAGCGGGGCCTACGAGCAGTACTTC